The 8 T cell receptor beta chains reported below all come from one sample, sequenced in a study of blood T cell repertoires in COVID-19. The data were produced by immunoSEQ multiplex PCR, yet TCRdb's version contains in-frame clones alone and is incomplete. The repertoire holds roughly 270,000 clones, with around 84% as singletons. What was sequenced was PBMCs or T cells enriched from blood (not recorded which). The receptors were sampled from a man aged 40-55 years who had been exposed to COVID-19.

This chain uses TRBV2 with TRBJ2-7; D is undetermined. Germline V lookup: CDR1 SNHLY, CDR2 FYNNEI. This CDR3 is built from 12 residues. V was shortened by 8 bases and J by 1 base, with 9 bases between the two germline ends. This CDR3 reads CASLRLSYEQYF. The CDR3 nucleotides read TGTGCCAGCCTCAGGCTTTCCTACGAGCAGTACTTC.

The rearrangement uses TRBV7-9 and TRBJ1-1; tentatively, D is TRBD1 (5 bases). CDR3 length: 14 residues. Per germline, CDR1 SEHNR and CDR2 FQNEAQ (reference sequence). Trimming took 6 bases from V and 1 from J, leaving 12 bases between them. CDR3 protein: CASSRQTPNTEAFF. The CDR3 DNA reads TGTGCCAGCAGTAGACAGACCCCGAACACTGAAGCTTTCTTT.

The chain has TRBV6-6 and TRBJ2-7, with D possibly matching TRBD2 (6 bases). Germline V gene sequence: CDR1 MNHNY, CDR2 SVGAGI (reference sequence). This CDR3 is built from 12 residues. V lost 6 bases, J lost 1 base, and 7 bases lay in between. In nucleotides, the CDR3 is TGTGCCAGCAGGCGGGGATCCTACGAGCAGTACTTC. This sequence encodes CASRRGSYEQYF.

The gene calls are TRBV5-4 and TRBJ2-2; D may be TRBD2 (5 bases). Germline V gene sequence: CDR1 SGHNT, CDR2 YYREEE (reference sequence). The CDR3 has 14 amino acids. V was trimmed by 0 bases and J by 5 bases, leaving 8 bases between them. This CDR3 is CASSLGSGTGELFF. The CDR3 nucleotides are TGTGCCAGCAGCTTGGGGTCGGGGACCGGGGAGCTGTTTTTT.

The chain uses TRBV7-9 and TRBJ2-3, with a tentative D call TRBD2 (6 bases). The V end lost 8 bases, the J end lost 2 bases, and 17 bases lay between the germline ends. Germline V gene lookup returns CDR1 SEHNR and CDR2 FQNEAQ (reference sequence). The CDR3 is 15 residues long. The CDR3 nucleotides are TGTGCCAGCGTCCCCTCGGGACTCTCCACAGATACGCAGTATTTT. Its translation: CASVPSGLSTDTQYF.

The chain combines TRBV5-1 with TRBJ2-3; 12 nucleotides line up with TRBD2. CDR3 length equals 16 residues. Germline CDR1 reads SGHRS; CDR2 reads YFSETQ. Losses at the gene ends were 7 bases for V and 0 bases for J; bases not matched to a gene: 6. The CDR3 region is CASAQGTSGSTDTQYF. The CDR3, as DNA: TGCGCCAGCGCTCAAGGGACTAGCGGGAGCACAGATACGCAGTATTTT.

Only a few counts were recorded for this clone. The chain joins TRBV3-1 (or the pseudogene TRBV3-2) to TRBJ2-5; weak D call: TRBD2 (7 bases). There are 16 residues in the CDR3. Trimming left V 4 bases short and J 1 base short, with 16 bases between. Germline CDR1 LGHDT, CDR2 YNNKEL (reference sequence). The CDR3 coding sequence is TGTGCCAGCAGCCTCAGGGGCACTAGCGCCCAAGAGACCCAGTACTTC. Translation: CASSLRGTSAQETQYF.

This clone was seen just once. The chain combines TRBV5-1 with TRBJ2-3, with a weak D call TRBD2 (5 bases). The germline CDR1 and CDR2 sequences are SGHRS and YFSETQ. Trimming left V 2 bases short and J 6 bases short, with 19 bases between. The CDR3 runs 16 residues. CDR3 nucleotide sequence: TGCGCCAGCAGCTTAAATGCCGCCGTTACGGGGGATACGCAGTATTTT. It translates to CASSLNAAVTGDTQYF.